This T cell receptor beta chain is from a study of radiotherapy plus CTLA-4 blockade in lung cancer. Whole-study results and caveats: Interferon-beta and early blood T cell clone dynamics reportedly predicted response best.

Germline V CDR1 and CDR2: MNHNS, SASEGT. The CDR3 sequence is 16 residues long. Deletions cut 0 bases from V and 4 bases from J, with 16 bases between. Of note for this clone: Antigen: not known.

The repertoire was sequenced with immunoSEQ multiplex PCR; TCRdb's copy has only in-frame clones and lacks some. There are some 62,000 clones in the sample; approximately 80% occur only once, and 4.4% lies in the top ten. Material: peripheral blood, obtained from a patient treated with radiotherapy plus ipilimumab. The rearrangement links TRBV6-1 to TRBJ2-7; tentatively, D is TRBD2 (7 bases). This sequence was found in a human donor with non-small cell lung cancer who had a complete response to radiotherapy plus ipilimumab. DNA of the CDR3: TGTGCCAGCAGTGAAGCTCGGGGGGCCGGCAGGTACGAGCAGTACTTC. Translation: CASSEARGAGRYEQYF.